The 5 T cell receptor beta chains presented below share a single source sample, sequenced in a study of T cell responses to AZD1222 COVID-19 vaccine. Profiling relied on immunoSEQ multiplex PCR, and the TCRdb table lists in-frame clones only, not all of them. Of 150,000 to 200,000 clones listed, approximately 90% are singletons. Here the sequenced sample was peripheral blood, taken 28 days after the second AZD1222 dose. These receptors originate from an adult who received the AZD1222 COVID-19 vaccine.

This clone was picked up a small number of times. V is TRBV9 and J is TRBJ2-7; D is undetermined. The CDR3 consists of 14 residues. Germline V CDR1 and CDR2: SGDLS, YYNGEE. Trimming shortened V by 0 bases and J by 4 bases, and 11 bases separated the two germline ends. The CDR3 protein is CASSVGPPEYEQYF. CDR3 nucleotides: TGTGCCAGCAGCGTAGGTCCCCCGGAATACGAGCAGTACTTC.

V is TRBV27 and J is TRBJ2-1; D gene uncertain. Deletions cut 5 bases from V and 5 bases from J, with 19 bases between. The CDR3 loop spans 16 amino acids. Germline CDR1 is MNHEY and CDR2 is SMNVEV (reference sequence). The CDR3 sequence: CASSPPLPQAHNEQFF. The CDR3 DNA is TGTGCCAGCAGTCCCCCCCTGCCTCAAGCACACAATGAGCAGTTCTTC.

The V and J genes are TRBV4-1 and TRBJ2-3, with D tentatively TRBD2 (5 bases). The CDR3 is made up of 14 amino acids. Per germline, CDR1 MGHRA and CDR2 YSYEKL. The V end was cut by 1 base, the J end by 4 bases, with 9 bases between. The CDR3 coding sequence is TGCGCCAGCAGCCAAGTTCCGGGATCAGATACGCAGTATTTT. Protein: CASSQVPGSDTQYF.

There are a few counts of this clone. This chain uses TRBV5-4 with TRBJ2-7; 13 nucleotides line up with TRBD2. J was trimmed by 4 bases and V by 3 bases; bases with no gene match: 4. The CDR3 length is 15 residues. Germline V gives CDR1 SGHNT, CDR2 YYREEE (reference sequence). CDR3: CASSSGTSGIYEQYF. In DNA form, the CDR3 reads TGTGCCAGCAGCTCTGGGACTAGCGGGATTTACGAGCAGTACTTC.

This clone was seen just once. The gene calls are TRBV15 and TRBJ2-7, with 8 bases that match TRBD2. The CDR3 is made up of 15 amino acids. Germline V lookup: CDR1 LNHNV, CDR2 YYDKDF (reference sequence). V gave up 1 base and J gave up 4 bases; unmatched junction bases: 6. CDR3 loop: CATSRASSGSYEQYF. The CDR3 region has the DNA TGTGCCACCAGCAGAGCATCCAGCGGGAGTTACGAGCAGTACTTC.